This TCR beta chain was retrieved from a study of T cell repertoires in cytomegalovirus infection. This clonotype was counted only a few times. Germline-derived CDR1 and CDR2 are LNHDA and SQIVND (reference sequence). The CDR3 sequence is 18 residues long. V gave up 3 bases and J gave up 0 bases; unmatched junction bases: 11. TCRdb analysed the reads with MiXCR anew, one entry per CDR3 protein. This table has 170,000 or so distinct CDR3 sequences, 14% appearing once. This receptor was identified in a human donor in good health (CMV status not recorded). Some clones in this sample may be carry-over from other donors' samples. V gene TRBV19 combines with J gene TRBJ2-7, with 10 bases identical to TRBD1. Source material: PBMCs. This CDR3 is CASSIRPGQGTISYEQYF. CDR3 bases: TGTGCCAGTAGTATCCGACCGGGACAGGGGACAATCTCCTACGAGCAGTACTTC.